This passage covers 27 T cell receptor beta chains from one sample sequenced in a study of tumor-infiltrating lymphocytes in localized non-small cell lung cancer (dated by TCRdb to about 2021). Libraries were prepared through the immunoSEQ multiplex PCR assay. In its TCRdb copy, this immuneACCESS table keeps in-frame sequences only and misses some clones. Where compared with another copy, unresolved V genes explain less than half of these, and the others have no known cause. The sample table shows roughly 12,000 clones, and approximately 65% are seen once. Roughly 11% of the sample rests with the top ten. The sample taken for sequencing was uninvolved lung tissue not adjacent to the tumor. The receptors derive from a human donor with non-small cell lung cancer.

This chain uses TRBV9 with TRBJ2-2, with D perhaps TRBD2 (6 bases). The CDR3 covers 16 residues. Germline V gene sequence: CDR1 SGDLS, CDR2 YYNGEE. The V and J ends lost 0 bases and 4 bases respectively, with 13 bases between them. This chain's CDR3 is CASSVGGTFRTGELFF. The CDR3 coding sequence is TGTGCCAGCAGCGTAGGCGGGACTTTTCGCACCGGGGAGCTGTTTTTT.

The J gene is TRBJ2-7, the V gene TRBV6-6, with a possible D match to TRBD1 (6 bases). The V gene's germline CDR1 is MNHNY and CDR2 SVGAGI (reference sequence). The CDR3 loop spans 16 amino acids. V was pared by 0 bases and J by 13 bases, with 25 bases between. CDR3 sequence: CASSYSDSILPRTVYF. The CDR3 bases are TGTGCCAGCAGTTACTCGGACAGTATCCTCCCGCGCACTGTTTACTTC.

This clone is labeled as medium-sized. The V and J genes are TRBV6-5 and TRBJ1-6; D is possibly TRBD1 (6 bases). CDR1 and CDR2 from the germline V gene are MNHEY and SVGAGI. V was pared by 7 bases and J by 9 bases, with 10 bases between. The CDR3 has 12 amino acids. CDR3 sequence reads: CASTQGTSPLHF. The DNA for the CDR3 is TGTGCCAGCACCCAGGGGACTTCACCCCTCCACTTT.

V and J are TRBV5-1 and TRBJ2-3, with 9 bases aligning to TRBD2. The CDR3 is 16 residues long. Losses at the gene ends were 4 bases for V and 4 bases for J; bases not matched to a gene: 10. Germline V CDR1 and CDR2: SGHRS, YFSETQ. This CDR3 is CASSIVGTSNADTQYF. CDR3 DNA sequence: TGCGCCAGCAGCATAGTCGGGACTAGCAACGCAGATACGCAGTATTTT.

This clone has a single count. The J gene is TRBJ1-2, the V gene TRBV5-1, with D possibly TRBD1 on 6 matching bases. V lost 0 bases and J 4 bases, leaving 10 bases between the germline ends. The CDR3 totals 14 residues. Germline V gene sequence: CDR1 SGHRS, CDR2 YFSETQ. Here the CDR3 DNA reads TGCGCCAGCAGCTTGGAACAGGGCTTCTATGGCTACACCTTC. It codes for CASSLEQGFYGYTF.

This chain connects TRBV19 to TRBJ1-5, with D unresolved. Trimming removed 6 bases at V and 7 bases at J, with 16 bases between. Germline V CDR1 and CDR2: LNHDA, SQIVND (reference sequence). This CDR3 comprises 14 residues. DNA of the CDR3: TGTGCCAGTAGCTTGAGTTCGACCAGGCAGCCCCAGCATTTT. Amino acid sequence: CASSLSSTRQPQHF. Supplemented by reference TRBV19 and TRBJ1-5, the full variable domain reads DGGITQSPKYLFRKEGQNVTLSCEQNLNHDAMYWYRQDPGQGLRLIYYSQIVNDFQKGDIAEGYSVSREKKESFPLTVTSAQKNPTAFYLCASSLSSTRQPQHFGDGTRLSIL.

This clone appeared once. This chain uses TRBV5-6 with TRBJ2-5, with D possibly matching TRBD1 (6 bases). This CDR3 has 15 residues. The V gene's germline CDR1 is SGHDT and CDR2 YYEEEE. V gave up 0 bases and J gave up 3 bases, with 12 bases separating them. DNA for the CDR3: TGTGCCAGCAGCTTGGCTGGCAGGGGAAAAGAGACCCAGTACTTC. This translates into CASSLAGRGKETQYF.

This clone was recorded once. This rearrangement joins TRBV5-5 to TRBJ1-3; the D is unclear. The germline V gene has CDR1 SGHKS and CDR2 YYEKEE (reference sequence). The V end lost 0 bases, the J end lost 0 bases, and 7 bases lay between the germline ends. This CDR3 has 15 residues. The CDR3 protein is CASSLATISGNTIYF. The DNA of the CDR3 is TGTGCCAGCAGCTTGGCGACTATCTCTGGAAACACCATATATTTT.

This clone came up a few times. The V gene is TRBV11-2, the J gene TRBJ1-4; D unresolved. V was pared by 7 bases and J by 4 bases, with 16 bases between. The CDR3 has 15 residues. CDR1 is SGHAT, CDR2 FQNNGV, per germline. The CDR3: CASTKDGMVNEKLFF. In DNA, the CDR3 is TGTGCCAGCACCAAGGACGGGATGGTTAATGAAAAACTGTTTTTT.

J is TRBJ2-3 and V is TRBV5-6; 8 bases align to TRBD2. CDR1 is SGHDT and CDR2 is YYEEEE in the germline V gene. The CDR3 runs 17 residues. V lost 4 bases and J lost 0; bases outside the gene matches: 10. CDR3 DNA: TGTGCCAGCAGCCGGCGGGCGGGGGGAACCAGCACAGATACGCAGTATTTT. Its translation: CASSRRAGGTSTDTQYF.

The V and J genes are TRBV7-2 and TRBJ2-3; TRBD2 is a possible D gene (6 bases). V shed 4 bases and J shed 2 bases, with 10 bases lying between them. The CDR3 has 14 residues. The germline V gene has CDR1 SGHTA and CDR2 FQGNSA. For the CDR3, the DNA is TGTGCCAGCAGCTCGGGACTCTCCACAGATACGCAGTATTTT. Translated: CASSSGLSTDTQYF.

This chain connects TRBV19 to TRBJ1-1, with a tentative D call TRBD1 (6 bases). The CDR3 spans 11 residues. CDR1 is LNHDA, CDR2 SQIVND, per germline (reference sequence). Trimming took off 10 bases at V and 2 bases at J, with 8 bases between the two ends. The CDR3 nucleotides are TGTGCCACGACAGGAAACACTGAAGCTTTCTTT. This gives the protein CATTGNTEAFF.

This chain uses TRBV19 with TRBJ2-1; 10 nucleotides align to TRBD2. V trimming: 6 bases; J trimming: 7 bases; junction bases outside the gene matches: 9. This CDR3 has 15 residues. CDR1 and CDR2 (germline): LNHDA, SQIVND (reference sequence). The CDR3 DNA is TGTGCCAGTAGACAGCGGGGGGGGGCCTCGAATGAGCAGTTCTTC. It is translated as CASRQRGGASNEQFF.

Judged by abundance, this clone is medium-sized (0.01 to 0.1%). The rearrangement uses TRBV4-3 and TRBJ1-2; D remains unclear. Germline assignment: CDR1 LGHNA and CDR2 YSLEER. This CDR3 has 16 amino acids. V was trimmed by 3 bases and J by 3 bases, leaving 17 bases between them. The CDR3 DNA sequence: TGCGCCAGCAGCCAGGTTGGCCTCCTGGGGTACTATGGCTACACCTTC. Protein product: CASSQVGLLGYYGYTF.

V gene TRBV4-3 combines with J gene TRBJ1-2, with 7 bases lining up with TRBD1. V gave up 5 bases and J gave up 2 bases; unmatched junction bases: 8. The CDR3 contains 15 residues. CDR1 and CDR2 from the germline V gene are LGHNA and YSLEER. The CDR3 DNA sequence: TGCGCCAGCAGCGCTCAAATGACAGGGAACTATGGCTACACCTTC. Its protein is CASSAQMTGNYGYTF.

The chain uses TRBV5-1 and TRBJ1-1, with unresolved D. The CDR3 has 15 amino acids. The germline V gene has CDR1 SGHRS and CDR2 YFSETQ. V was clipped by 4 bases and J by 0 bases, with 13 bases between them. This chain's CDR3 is CASSVSVGMNTEAFF. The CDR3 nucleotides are TGCGCCAGCAGCGTTTCCGTAGGGATGAACACTGAAGCTTTCTTT.

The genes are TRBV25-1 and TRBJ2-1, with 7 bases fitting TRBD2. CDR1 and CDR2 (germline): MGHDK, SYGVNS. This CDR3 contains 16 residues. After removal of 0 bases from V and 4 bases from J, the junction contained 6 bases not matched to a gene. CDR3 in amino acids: CASSEYSGGSYNEQFF. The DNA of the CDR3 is TGTGCCAGCAGTGAATACTCGGGAGGATCTTACAATGAGCAGTTCTTC.

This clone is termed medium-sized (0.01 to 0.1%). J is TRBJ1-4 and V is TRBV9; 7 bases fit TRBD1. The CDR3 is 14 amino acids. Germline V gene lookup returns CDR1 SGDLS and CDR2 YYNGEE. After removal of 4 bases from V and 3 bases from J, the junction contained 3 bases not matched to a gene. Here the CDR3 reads CASSLGQPNEKLFF. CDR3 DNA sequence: TGTGCCAGCAGCTTGGGACAGCCTAATGAAAAACTGTTTTTT.

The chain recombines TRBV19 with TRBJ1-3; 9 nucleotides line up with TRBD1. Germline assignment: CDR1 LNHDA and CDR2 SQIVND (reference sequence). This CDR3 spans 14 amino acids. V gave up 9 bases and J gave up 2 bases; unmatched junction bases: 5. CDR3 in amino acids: CASGTGGAGNTIYF. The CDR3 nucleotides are TGTGCCAGCGGAACAGGGGGCGCTGGAAACACCATATATTTT.

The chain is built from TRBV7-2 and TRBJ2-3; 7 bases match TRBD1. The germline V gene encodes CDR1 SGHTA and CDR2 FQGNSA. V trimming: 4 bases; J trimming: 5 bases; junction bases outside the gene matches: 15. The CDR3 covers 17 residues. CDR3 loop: CASSSSRQQGFRDTQYF. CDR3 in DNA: TGTGCCAGCAGCTCTTCTCGGCAACAGGGGTTTAGAGATACGCAGTATTTT. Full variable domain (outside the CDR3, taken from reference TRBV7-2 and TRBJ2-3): GAGVSQSPSNKVTEKGKDVELRCDPISGHTALYWYRQSLGQGLEFLIYFQGNSAPDKSGLPSDRFSAERTGGSVSTLTIQRTQQEDSAVYLCASSSSRQQGFRDTQYFGPGTRLTVL.

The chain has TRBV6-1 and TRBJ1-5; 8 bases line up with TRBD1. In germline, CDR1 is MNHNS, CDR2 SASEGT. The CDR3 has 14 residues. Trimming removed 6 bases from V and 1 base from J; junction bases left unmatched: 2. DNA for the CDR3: TGTGCCAGCAGCGCAGGGGGCAGCAATCAGCCCCAGCATTTT. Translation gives CASSAGGSNQPQHF.

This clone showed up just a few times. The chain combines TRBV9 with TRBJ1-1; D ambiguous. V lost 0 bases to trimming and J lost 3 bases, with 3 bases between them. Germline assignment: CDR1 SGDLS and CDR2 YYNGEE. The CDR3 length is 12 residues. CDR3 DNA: TGTGCCAGCAGCGTAGGGGACACTGAAGCTTTCTTT. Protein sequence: CASSVGDTEAFF.

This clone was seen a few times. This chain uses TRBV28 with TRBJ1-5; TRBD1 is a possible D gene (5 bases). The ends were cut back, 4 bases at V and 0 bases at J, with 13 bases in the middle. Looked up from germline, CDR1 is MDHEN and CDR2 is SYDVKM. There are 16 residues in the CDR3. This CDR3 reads CASSYGGRDSNQPQHF. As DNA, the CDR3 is TGTGCCAGCAGTTATGGGGGAAGGGATAGCAATCAGCCCCAGCATTTT.

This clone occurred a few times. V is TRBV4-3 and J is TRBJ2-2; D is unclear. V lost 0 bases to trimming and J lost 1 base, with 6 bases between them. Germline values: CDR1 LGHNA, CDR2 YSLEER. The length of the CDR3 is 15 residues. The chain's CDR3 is CASSQDWVNTGELFF. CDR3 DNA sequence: TGCGCCAGCAGCCAAGATTGGGTGAACACCGGGGAGCTGTTTTTT.

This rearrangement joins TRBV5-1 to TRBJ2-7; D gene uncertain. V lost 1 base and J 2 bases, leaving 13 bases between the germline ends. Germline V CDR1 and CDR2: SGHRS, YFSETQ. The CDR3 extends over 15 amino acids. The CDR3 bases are TGCGCCAGCAGCTTGCAGGTATTTGGAACCTACGAGCAGTACTTC. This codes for CASSLQVFGTYEQYF.

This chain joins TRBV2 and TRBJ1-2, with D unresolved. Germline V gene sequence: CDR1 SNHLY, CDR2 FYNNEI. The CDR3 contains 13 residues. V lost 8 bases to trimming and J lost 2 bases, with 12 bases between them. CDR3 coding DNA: TGTGCCAGCGGGAGGACGGACAACTATGGCTACACCTTC. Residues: CASGRTDNYGYTF. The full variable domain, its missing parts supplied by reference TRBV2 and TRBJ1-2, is EPEVTQTPSHQVTQMGQEVILRCVPISNHLYFYWYRQILGQKVEFLVSFYNNEISEKSEIFDDQFSVERPDGSNFTLKIRSTKLEDSAMYFCASGRTDNYGYTFGSGTRLTVV.

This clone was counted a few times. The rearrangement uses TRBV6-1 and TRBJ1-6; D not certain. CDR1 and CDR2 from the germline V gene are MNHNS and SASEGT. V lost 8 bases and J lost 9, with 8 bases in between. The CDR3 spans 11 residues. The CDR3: CASGRGSPLHF. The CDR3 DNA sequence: TGTGCCAGCGGTCGGGGTTCACCCCTCCACTTT.